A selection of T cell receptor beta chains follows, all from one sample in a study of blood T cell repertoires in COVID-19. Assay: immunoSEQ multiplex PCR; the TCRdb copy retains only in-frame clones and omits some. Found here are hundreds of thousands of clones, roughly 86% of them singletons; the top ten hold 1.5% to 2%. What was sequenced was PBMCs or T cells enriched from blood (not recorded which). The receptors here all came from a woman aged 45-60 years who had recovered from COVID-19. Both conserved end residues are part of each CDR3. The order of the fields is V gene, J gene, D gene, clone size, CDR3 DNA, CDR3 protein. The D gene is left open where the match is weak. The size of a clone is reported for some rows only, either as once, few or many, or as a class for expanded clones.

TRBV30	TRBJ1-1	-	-	TGTGCCTGGAGTGTAAAGGGGGACACTGAAGCTTTCTTT	CAWSVKGDTEAFF
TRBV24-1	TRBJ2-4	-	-	TGTGCCACCACTCGGGGACACATCAAAAACATTCAGTACTTC	CATTRGHIKNIQYF
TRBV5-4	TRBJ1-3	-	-	TGTGCCAGCAGCTTGGGCAGTATCACCTCTGGAAACACCATATATTTT	CASSLGSITSGNTIYF
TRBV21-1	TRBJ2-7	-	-	TGTGCCAGCAGCAAAGAACCCGGACAGGGGAGGGGATACGAGCAGTACTTC	CASSKEPGQGRGYEQYF
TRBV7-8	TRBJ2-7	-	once	TGTGCCAGCAGCTTACTAAAGAGCTCCTACGAGCAGTACTTC	CASSLLKSSYEQYF
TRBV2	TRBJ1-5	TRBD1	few	TGTGCCAGCAGCGAGGTTAGGACAGGGTATCAGCCCCAGCATTTT	CASSEVRTGYQPQHF
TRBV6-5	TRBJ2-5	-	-	TGTGCCAGCACACCGGGAGAGTGGACCCAGTACTTC	CASTPGEWTQYF
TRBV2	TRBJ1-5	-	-	TGTGCCAGCAGTGTAAGACACAGCAATCAGCCCCAGCATTTT	CASSVRHSNQPQHF
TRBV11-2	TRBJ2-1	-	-	TGTGCCAGCAGCTTAGATCCCCAGCCTCCCCGGGGCTACAATGAGCAGTTCTTC	CASSLDPQPPRGYNEQFF
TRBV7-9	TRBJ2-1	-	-	TGTGCCAGCAGTTTCCAGGGGATCCTACCCAATGAGCAGTTCTTC	CASSFQGILPNEQFF
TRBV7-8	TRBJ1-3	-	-	TGTGCCAGCAGCTTCGGCAGGCAGCACTCTGGAAACACCATATATTTT	CASSFGRQHSGNTIYF
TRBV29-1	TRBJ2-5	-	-	TGCAGCGTTGGGCGGCTACAAGAGACCCAGTACTTC	CSVGRLQETQYF
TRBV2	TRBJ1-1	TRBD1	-	TGTGCCAGCATGAGGTCCGGACAGGGTAAAACTGAAGCTTTCTTT	CASMRSGQGKTEAFF
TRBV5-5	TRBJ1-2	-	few	TGTGCCAGCAGCACGGCCCAGGGTAAAGGCTATGGCTACACCTTC	CASSTAQGKGYGYTF
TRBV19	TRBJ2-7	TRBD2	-	TGTGCCAGTGCGGGGGCCTACGAGCAGTACTTC	CASAGAYEQYF
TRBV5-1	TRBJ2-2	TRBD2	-	TGCGCCAGCCAGATAGCGGGAGTCGACACCGGGGAGCTGTTTTTT	CASQIAGVDTGELFF
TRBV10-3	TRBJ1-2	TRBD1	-	TGTGCCATGGGACAGGGGAGCTATGGCTACACCTTC	CAMGQGSYGYTF
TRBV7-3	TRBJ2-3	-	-	TGTGCCAGCAGCTTCGGGACTGCAACAGATACGCAGTATTTT	CASSFGTATDTQYF
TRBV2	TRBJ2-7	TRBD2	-	TGTGTCTCAGGAGGGCGGGAGTGGATGGACGAGCAGTACTTC	CVSGGREWMDEQYF
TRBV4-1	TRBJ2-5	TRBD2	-	TGCGCCAGCAGCCAAGGTATCACGGGACTAGCGGGGCCAGCGGAGACCCAGTACTTC	CASSQGITGLAGPAETQYF
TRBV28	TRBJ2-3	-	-	TGTGCCAGCAGTACACGGTGGGGGGACAGCACAGATACGCAGTATTTT	CASSTRWGDSTDTQYF
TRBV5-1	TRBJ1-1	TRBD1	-	TGCGCCAGCAGCTTGGGTCTCCGGGACAGGGATTCTGAAGCTTTCTTT	CASSLGLRDRDSEAFF
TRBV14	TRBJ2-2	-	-	TGTGCCAGCAGCTTCCTAAGTTCCAGGGCCCACACCGGGGAGCTGTTTTTT	CASSFLSSRAHTGELFF
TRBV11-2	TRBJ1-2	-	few	TGTGCCAGCAGCTTGGGATACTCCAGGGTTGGGGGCTACACCTTC	CASSLGYSRVGGYTF
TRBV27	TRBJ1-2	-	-	TGTGCCAGCAGTTTGGATCCATGGGTGCGAGGTGGCTACACCTTC	CASSLDPWVRGGYTF
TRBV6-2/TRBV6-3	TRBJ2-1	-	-	TGTGCCAGCAGTTCGCGAGGCTCCTACAATGAGCAGTTCTTC	CASSSRGSYNEQFF
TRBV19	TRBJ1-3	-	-	TGTGCCAGTAGTATAGGAGGACAAAGGTATTTT	CASSIGGQRYF
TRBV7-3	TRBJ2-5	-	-	TGTGCCAGCAGCTCAGGAGAGACCCAGTACTTC	CASSSGETQYF
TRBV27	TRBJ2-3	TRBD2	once	TGTGCCAGCACTGACCTTGCGGGGGGCACAGATACGCAGTATTTT	CASTDLAGGTDTQYF
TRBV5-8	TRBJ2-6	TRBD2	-	TGTGCCAGCAGACTTCCGGGACTAGGAGGTTCTGGGGCCAACGTCCTGACTTTC	CASRLPGLGGSGANVLTF
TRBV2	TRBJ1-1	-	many	TGTGCCAGTAACGGACAGAAGGGGACTGAAGCTTTCTTT	CASNGQKGTEAFF
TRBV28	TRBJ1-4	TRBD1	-	TGTGCCAGCAGTACAGTGGGACAGGGTTGGGTTGAAAAACTGTTTTTT	CASSTVGQGWVEKLFF
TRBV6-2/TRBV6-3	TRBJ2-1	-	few	TGTGCCAGCAGTGAGAACAATGAGCAGTTCTTC	CASSENNEQFF
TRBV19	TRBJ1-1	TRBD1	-	TGTGCCAGTAGTCCCCGACAGGGAAACACTGAAGCTTTCTTT	CASSPRQGNTEAFF
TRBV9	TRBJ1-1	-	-	TGTGCCAGCAGCGTAGATGCAGGGGCCACTGAAGCTTTCTTT	CASSVDAGATEAFF
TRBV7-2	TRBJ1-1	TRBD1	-	TGTGCCAGCAGCTGGGACAGGGGGCTTGAAGCTTTCTTT	CASSWDRGLEAFF
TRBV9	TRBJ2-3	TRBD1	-	TGTGCCAGCAGCGGACAGGGGGTTTTTTCGGATACGCAGTATTTT	CASSGQGVFSDTQYF
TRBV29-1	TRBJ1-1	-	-	TGCAGCGTCCACAGGGCCGGGCGGGGGACTGAAGCTTTCTTT	CSVHRAGRGTEAFF
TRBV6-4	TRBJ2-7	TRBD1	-	TGTGCCAGCAGATGGACAGGGAAGCCCTACGAGCAGTACTTC	CASRWTGKPYEQYF